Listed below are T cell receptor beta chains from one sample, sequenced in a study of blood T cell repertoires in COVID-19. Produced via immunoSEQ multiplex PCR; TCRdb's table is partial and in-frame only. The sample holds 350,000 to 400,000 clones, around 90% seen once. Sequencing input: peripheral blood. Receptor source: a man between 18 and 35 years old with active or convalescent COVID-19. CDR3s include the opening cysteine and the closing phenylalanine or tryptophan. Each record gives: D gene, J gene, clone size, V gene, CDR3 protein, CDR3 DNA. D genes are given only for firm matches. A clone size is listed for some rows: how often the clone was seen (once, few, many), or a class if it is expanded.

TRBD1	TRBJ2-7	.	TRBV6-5	CASSKDRVPYEQYF	TGTGCCAGCAGTAAGGACAGGGTACCCTACGAGCAGTACTTC
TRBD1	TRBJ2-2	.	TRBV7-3	CASRDKSGTGPGELFF	TGTGCCAGCAGAGATAAATCCGGGACAGGGCCCGGGGAGCTGTTTTTT
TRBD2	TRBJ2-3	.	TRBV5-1	CASSLASGGLGEQYF	TGCGCCAGCAGCTTGGCTAGCGGGGGGCTGGGGGAGCAGTATTTT
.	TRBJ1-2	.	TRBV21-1	CASSKSTTLQGGDGYTF	TGTGCCAGCAGCAAATCCACCACCTTACAGGGGGGTGATGGCTACACCTTC
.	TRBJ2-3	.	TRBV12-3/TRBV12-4	CASVDRNTDTQYF	TGTGCCAGCGTCGACAGAAACACAGATACGCAGTATTTT
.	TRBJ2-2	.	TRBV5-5	CASSLGGQSYANTGELFF	TGTGCCAGCAGCTTGGGTGGACAGTCTTACGCGAACACCGGGGAGCTGTTTTTT
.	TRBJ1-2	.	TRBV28	CSTAGTDNEGNYGYTF	TGTTCAACTGCCGGGACTGACAACGAGGGGAACTATGGCTACACCTTC
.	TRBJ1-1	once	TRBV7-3	CASSQNVAGVTEAFF	TGTGCCAGCAGCCAAAACGTGGCAGGGGTAACTGAAGCTTTCTTT
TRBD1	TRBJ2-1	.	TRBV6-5	CASNIQGAGNEQFF	TGTGCCAGCAACATACAGGGGGCTGGCAATGAGCAGTTCTTC
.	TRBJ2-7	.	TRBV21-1	CASSTPLGASGVLNYEQYF	TGTGCCAGCAGCACCCCCCTTGGGGCTAGCGGAGTACTAAACTACGAGCAGTACTTC
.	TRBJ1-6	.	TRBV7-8	CASSLAQMRGSSYNSPLHF	TGTGCCAGCAGCTTAGCGCAAATGAGGGGGAGCTCCTATAATTCACCCCTCCACTTT
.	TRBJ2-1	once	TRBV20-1	CSASNPGTYNEQFF	TGCAGTGCTAGTAACCCCGGGACCTACAATGAGCAGTTCTTC
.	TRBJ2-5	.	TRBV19	CASSITGAGDETQYF	TGTGCCAGTAGTATTACTGGGGCAGGGGATGAGACCCAGTACTTC
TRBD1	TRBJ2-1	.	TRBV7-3	CASSKGQGQNNEQFF	TGTGCCAGCAGCAAAGGACAGGGACAAAACAATGAGCAGTTCTTC
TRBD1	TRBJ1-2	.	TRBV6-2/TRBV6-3	CASSYLGQGKGYTF	TGTGCCAGCAGTTACCTGGGACAGGGAAAAGGCTACACCTTC
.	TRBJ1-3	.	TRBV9	CASSRGSSGNTIYF	TGTGCCAGCAGTCGGGGGTCCTCTGGAAACACCATATATTTT
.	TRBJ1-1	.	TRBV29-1	CSVAGGSEAFF	TGCAGCGTGGCGGGGGGGAGTGAAGCTTTCTTT
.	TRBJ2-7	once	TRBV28	CASSAVGTERGEQYF	TGTGCCAGCAGTGCCGTTGGGACCGAGAGGGGGGAGCAGTACTTC
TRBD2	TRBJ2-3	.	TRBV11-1	CASSPGGTPSTDTQYF	TGTGCCAGCAGCCCCGGGGGGACGCCCAGCACAGATACGCAGTATTTT
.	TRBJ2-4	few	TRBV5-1	CASSLEGHLAKNIQYF	TGCGCCAGCAGCTTGGAGGGACACCTAGCAAAAAACATTCAGTACTTC
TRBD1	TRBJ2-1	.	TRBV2	CASRQGPFNEQFF	TGTGCCAGCAGACAGGGGCCTTTCAATGAGCAGTTCTTC
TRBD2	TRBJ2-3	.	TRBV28	CASTGLAGGLGTDTQYF	TGTGCCAGCACCGGACTAGCGGGGGGGCTTGGTACAGATACGCAGTATTTT
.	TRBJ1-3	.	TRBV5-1	CASSPNGERFRNTIYF	TGCGCCAGCAGCCCCAACGGTGAGAGATTTAGAAACACCATATATTTT
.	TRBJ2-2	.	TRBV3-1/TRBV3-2	CASSQDRTDTGELFF	TGTGCCAGCAGCCAAGATCGGACAGACACCGGGGAGCTGTTTTTT
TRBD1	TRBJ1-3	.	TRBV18	CASSPRDSDLGNTIYF	TGTGCCAGCTCACCACGGGACAGTGACCTTGGAAACACCATATATTTT
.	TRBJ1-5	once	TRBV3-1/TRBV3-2	CASSQGTSTADQPQHF	TGTGCCAGCAGCCAGGGGACTTCTACCGCCGATCAGCCCCAGCATTTT
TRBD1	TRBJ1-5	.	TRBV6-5	CASTFQLQGGQPQHF	TGTGCCAGCACTTTCCAGTTACAGGGGGGCCAGCCCCAGCATTTT
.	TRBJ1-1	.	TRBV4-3	CASSQDEGGITEAFF	TGCGCCAGCAGCCAAGATGAAGGAGGTATCACTGAAGCTTTCTTT
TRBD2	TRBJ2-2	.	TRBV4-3	CASTSSLAGVTGELFF	TGCGCCAGCACCTCTTCCCTGGCGGGAGTTACCGGGGAGCTGTTTTTT
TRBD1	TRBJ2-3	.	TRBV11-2	CASSFTGGSADTQYF	TGTGCCAGCAGCTTTACAGGGGGCAGCGCAGATACGCAGTATTTT
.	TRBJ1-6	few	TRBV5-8	CASSLGDRYNSPLHF	TGTGCCAGCAGCTTGGGCGACAGGTACAATTCACCCCTCCACTTT
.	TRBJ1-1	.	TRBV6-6	CASSSRKPVNTEAFF	TGTGCCAGCAGTTCCAGGAAACCAGTGAACACTGAAGCTTTCTTT
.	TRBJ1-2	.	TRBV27	CASSFHSAGSNYGYTF	TGTGCCAGCAGTTTTCACAGTGCGGGCTCTAACTATGGCTACACCTTC
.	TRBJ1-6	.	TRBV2	CASSERTLNNSPLHF	TGTGCCAGCAGTGAAAGGACACTCAATAATTCACCCCTCCACTTT
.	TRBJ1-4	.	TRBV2	CASRQGGEKLFF	TGTGCCAGCCGGCAGGGAGGAGAAAAACTGTTTTTT